The present TCR beta chain was sequenced within a study of T cell changes during pregnancy in multiple sclerosis (dated by TCRdb to the late 2010s). With regard to the full study: The study looked at changes in the T cell repertoire across pregnancy in women with multiple sclerosis.

Per the germline V gene, KGHSH is the CDR1 and LQKENI is the CDR2. The trim is 2 bases for V and 5 bases for J, with a gap of 12 bases between the germline ends. The CDR3 goes from the cysteine to the phenylalanine over 14 residues. CDR3 DNA is the only sequence kept; it has 42 bases, read in frame from the first base. A word on this clone: Its antigen is currently not known. Qualities for individual bases were not recorded, and no much larger clone is one base off.

The library was built by means of the immunoSEQ multiplex PCR assay. The table was pulled from immuneACCESS by TCRdb, which kept in-frame rearrangements only. Such tables lose some clones; where checked, under half of the loss comes from unresolved V genes, and the rest has no known cause. The sample table records 45,000 to 60,000 clones; 90% to 95% of these occur just once. In total, the top ten clones hold around 0.38% of the sample. Sequences were derived from CD4+ T cells from peripheral blood mononuclear cells, sampled before pregnancy. The TCR sequence derives from a female donor with multiple sclerosis, enrolled in a pregnancy study. Recombination connected TRBV18 to TRBJ1-1, with a tentative D gene TRBD1 over 6 matching bases. At the DNA level, the sequence is TGTGCCAGCTCACCAATAACAGGGCGAACTGAAGCTTTCTTT. This yields the protein CASSPITGRTEAFF. Reference TRBV18 and TRBJ1-1 genes cover what lies past the CDR3, so the full variable domain is NAGVMQNPRHLVRRRGQEARLRCSPMKGHSHVYWYRQLPEEGLKFMVYLQKENIIDESGMPKERFSAEFPKEGPSILRIQQVVRGDSAAYFCASSPITGRTEAFFGQGTRLTVV.